Below are 29 T cell receptor beta chains sequenced from a single sample in a study of T cell clonotyping in hematopoietic cell transplantation. Stated time point: recipient sample about 28 days before transplant, after cytoreduction. This table comes from immunoSEQ multiplex PCR, and its TCRdb copy is limited to in-frame clones, with some not included. The table shows 46,000 or so clones, with 80% to 90% occurring only once. The material sequenced was peripheral blood mononuclear cells, taken before stem cell transplant. All receptors come from a man in his sixties with biphenotypic leukemia. Some clones in this sample may be carry-over from other donors' samples.

This clone was found a few times. The chain combines TRBV9 with TRBJ2-2, with D possibly being TRBD1 (6 bases). The CDR3 is 15 amino acids. Germline V lookup: CDR1 SGDLS, CDR2 YYNGEE. Trimming stripped 0 bases from V and 5 bases from J, with 11 bases between. Written as DNA, the CDR3 is TGTGCCAGCAGCGTAGCTTGGACAGAGACCGGGGAGCTGTTTTTT. It is translated as CASSVAWTETGELFF.

The chain couples TRBV2 to TRBJ2-5; TRBD1 agrees at 8 bases. This CDR3 spans 14 amino acids. Per germline, CDR1 SNHLY and CDR2 FYNNEI. V was clipped by 8 bases and J by 4 bases; unmatched bases: 9. The chain's CDR3 is CASGDRGLGETQYF. CDR3 coding DNA: TGTGCCAGCGGAGACAGGGGTTTGGGAGAGACCCAGTACTTC.

The table lists this clone with a few counts. This sequence joins TRBV6-6 and TRBJ1-2, with D possibly being TRBD1 (6 bases). The CDR3 contains 14 residues. The germline V gene encodes CDR1 MNHNY and CDR2 SVGAGI (reference sequence). V was shortened by 6 bases and J by 3 bases, with 14 bases between the two germline ends. DNA for the CDR3: TGTGCCAGCAGGGAAAGGGACACGCACTATGGCTACACCTTC. Protein: CASRERDTHYGYTF.

This clone was seen just once. V usage is TRBV28 and J usage is TRBJ1-1; no clear D gene. The CDR3 loop spans 13 amino acids. Germline V gene data show CDR1 as MDHEN and CDR2 as SYDVKM. Deletions cut 7 bases from V and 4 bases from J, with 13 bases between. The CDR3 nucleotides are TGTGCCAGCATGCCGGGGTTGGTCACTGAAGCTTTCTTT. It codes for CASMPGLVTEAFF. The full variable domain, with the rest looked up from reference TRBV28 and TRBJ1-1, is DVKVTQSSRYLVKRTGEKVFLECVQDMDHENMFWYRQDPGLGLRLIYFSYDVKMKEKGDIPEGYSVSREKKERFSLILESASTNQTSMYLCASMPGLVTEAFFGQGTRLTVV.

The rearrangement links TRBV2 to TRBJ2-5; D gene unclear. The germline gives CDR1 SNHLY, CDR2 FYNNEI. The CDR3 is 14 residues long. V shed 9 bases and J shed 5 bases, with 19 bases lying between them. CDR3 DNA sequence: TGTGCCAGTAAGTTTACTGTCGTCGACGAGACCCAGTACTTC. This codes for CASKFTVVDETQYF.

The chain uses TRBV6-1 and TRBJ2-7; 10 bases line up with TRBD2. Trimming cost V 7 bases and J 3 bases; bases outside gene matches: 3. CDR1 is MNHNS, CDR2 SASEGT, per germline. CDR3 length: 13 amino acids. The CDR3 DNA reads TGTGCCAGCAAACTAGCGGGACACTACGAGCAGTACTTC. It yields the protein CASKLAGHYEQYF.

V is TRBV25-1 and J is TRBJ2-7; 11 bases fit TRBD1. Germline V gene sequence: CDR1 MGHDK, CDR2 SYGVNS. The CDR3 has 14 residues. V lost 4 bases, J lost 4 bases, and 3 bases stayed unmatched. The CDR3 coding sequence is TGTGCCAGCAGTGGAGGACAGGGGGCATACGAGCAGTACTTC. Its translation is CASSGGQGAYEQYF.

The genes are TRBV28 and TRBJ2-6, with D possibly being TRBD1 (5 bases). V shed 4 bases and J shed 1 base, with 14 bases lying between them. This CDR3 is built from 17 residues. Germline-derived CDR1 and CDR2 are MDHEN and SYDVKM. CDR3 nucleotide sequence: TGTGCCAGCAGTTGGGGCCCCTTGATGTCTGGGGCCAACGTCCTGACTTTC. Residues: CASSWGPLMSGANVLTF.

The chain combines TRBV27 with TRBJ2-7; 7 nucleotides align to TRBD1. J lost 2 bases, V lost 6 bases, and 4 bases had no gene match. Germline CDR1 and CDR2: MNHEY and SMNVEV (reference sequence). The CDR3 sequence is 13 residues long. The CDR3 DNA sequence: TGTGCCAGCAGCCGACAGGGAACCTACGAGCAGTACTTC. Translated, it gives CASSRQGTYEQYF.

The gene calls are TRBV4-1 and TRBJ2-3; no firm D call. Trimming removed 4 bases from V and 4 bases from J, with 15 bases in between. Per germline, CDR1 MGHRA and CDR2 YSYEKL. CDR3 length: 15 amino acids. In DNA, the CDR3 is TGCGCCAGCAGCCGCAGAGGATTGACGGCAGATACGCAGTATTTT. Translating it yields CASSRRGLTADTQYF.

This clone turned up a few times. This chain joins TRBV30 and TRBJ2-7; 10 nucleotides agree with TRBD2. The J segment lost 3 bases and the V segment lost 3 bases, leaving 2 bases of the junction unmatched. CDR1 is GTSNPN, CDR2 SVGIG, per germline (reference sequence). There are 13 residues in the CDR3. CDR3 in amino acids: CAWSVAGGYEQYF. The DNA for the CDR3 is TGTGCCTGGAGCGTAGCGGGAGGCTACGAGCAGTACTTC.

This chain uses TRBV28 with TRBJ2-1; TRBD2 matches 7 bases. V lost 8 bases and J lost 6; bases outside the gene matches: 7. CDR1 and CDR2 from the germline V gene are MDHEN and SYDVKM. CDR3 length equals 13 residues. The CDR3 here is CASSWGEGNEQFF. For the CDR3, the DNA is TGTGCCAGCTCTTGGGGGGAGGGCAATGAGCAGTTCTTC.

This clone was detected once. This chain uses TRBV30 with TRBJ1-2; D is unresolved. This CDR3 contains 12 residues. Trimming pared 0 bases from V and 4 bases from J, leaving 6 bases between. The germline CDR1 and CDR2 sequences are GTSNPN and SVGIG (reference sequence). The CDR3 here is CAWSVGGYGYTF. CDR3 in DNA: TGTGCCTGGAGTGTGGGTGGCTATGGCTACACCTTC.

This clone was seen only a few times. The rearrangement joins TRBV11-2 to TRBJ2-5; TRBD2 agrees at 7 bases. The CDR3 is made up of 15 amino acids. V dropped 5 bases and J dropped 1; count of bases not matched to a gene: 7. The V gene's germline CDR1 is SGHAT and CDR2 FQNNGV. The CDR3 DNA reads TGTGCCAGCAGCCCTCTTCAGCGGGGCCAAGAGACCCAGTACTTC. Protein sequence: CASSPLQRGQETQYF.

The CDR3 protein is CASSLPLSSGNTIYF. CDR3 DNA: TGTGCCAGCAGTTTACCGCTGTCCTCTGGAAACACCATATATTTT. The J gene is TRBJ1-3, the V gene TRBV28; D is ambiguous. Trimming removed 2 bases from V and 0 bases from J, with 8 bases in between. This CDR3 contains 15 residues. CDR1 MDHEN and CDR2 SYDVKM come from the germline V gene.

The chain recombines TRBV7-2 with TRBJ2-3; 7 bases match TRBD1. V shed 5 bases and J 4 bases; nucleotides not matched to a gene: 6. Germline lookup yields CDR1 SGHTA and CDR2 FQGNSA. This CDR3 has 14 amino acids. CDR3 in DNA: TGTGCCAGCAGCCCGGGGACAGTTTCAGATACGCAGTATTTT. Its protein is CASSPGTVSDTQYF.

The chain has TRBV6-6 and TRBJ2-3; no clear D. V was shortened by 7 bases and J by 2 bases, with 16 bases between the two germline ends. Per germline, CDR1 MNHNY and CDR2 SVGAGI (reference sequence). The CDR3 consists of 15 residues. The CDR3 loop reads CASTRTAPDTDTQYF. Written as DNA, the CDR3 is TGTGCCAGCACCCGGACGGCGCCTGACACAGATACGCAGTATTTT.

This chain connects TRBV7-9 to TRBJ2-1; 13 nucleotides match TRBD2. The germline gives CDR1 SEHNR, CDR2 FQNEAQ (reference sequence). This CDR3 has 17 amino acids. Trimming removed 5 bases from V and 3 bases from J; junction bases left unmatched: 7. CDR3 loop: CASSRRTSGRFYNEQFF. The DNA for the CDR3 is TGTGCCAGCAGCAGACGGACTAGCGGGAGATTCTACAATGAGCAGTTCTTC.

The V call is TRBV2, the J call TRBJ1-5; TRBD1 matches at 8 bases. The CDR3 totals 15 residues. Germline V gene sequence: CDR1 SNHLY, CDR2 FYNNEI. The junction had 11 bases not matched to a gene; V was cut back by 6 bases and J by 7 bases. CDR3 sequence: CASSETGGSRQPQHF. In DNA form, the CDR3 reads TGTGCCAGCAGCGAAACAGGGGGGTCCAGGCAGCCCCAGCATTTT.

The V gene is TRBV6-1, the J gene TRBJ1-5; maybe TRBD1 (6 bases). Germline V gene lookup returns CDR1 MNHNS and CDR2 SASEGT. The length of the CDR3 is 16 residues. Trimming took 0 bases from V and 2 from J, leaving 11 bases between them. The CDR3 nucleotides are TGTGCCAGCAGTGAAGCGCTCAGGGGTGGCAATCAGCCCCAGCATTTT. Encoded protein: CASSEALRGGNQPQHF.

The rearrangement joins TRBV19 to TRBJ2-5; maybe TRBD2 (6 bases). CDR3 length: 14 residues. The V and J ends lost 5 bases and 4 bases respectively, with 14 bases between them. From germline, CDR1 is LNHDA and CDR2 SQIVND (reference sequence). CDR3 DNA sequence: TGTGCCAGTAGTGGGGGGTTTGATGGAGAGACCCAGTACTTC. Protein sequence: CASSGGFDGETQYF.

This sequence joins TRBV11-2 and TRBJ2-5, with D maybe TRBD1 (6 bases). V was shortened by 8 bases and J by 5 bases, with 12 bases between the two germline ends. Germline CDR1 reads SGHAT; CDR2 reads FQNNGV. The CDR3 contains 12 residues. CDR3 protein: CASGRGGETQYF. DNA of the CDR3: TGTGCCAGCGGCAGGGGTGGCGAGACCCAGTACTTC. Full variable domain (remainder filled in from reference TRBV11-2 and TRBJ2-5): EAGVAQSPRYKIIEKRQSVAFWCNPISGHATLYWYQQILGQGPKLLIQFQNNGVVDDSQLPKDRFSAERLKGVDSTLKIQPAKLEDSAVYLCASGRGGETQYFGPGTRLLVL.

The rearrangement uses TRBV30 and TRBJ1-5, with a possible D match to TRBD1 (5 bases). Trimming removed 0 bases from V and 5 bases from J, with 11 bases in between. Germline V lookup: CDR1 GTSNPN, CDR2 SVGIG (reference sequence). The CDR3 consists of 14 residues. CDR3 sequence (DNA): TGTGCCTGGAGTGTACGGGGAGGGGATCAGCCCCAGCATTTT. Protein product: CAWSVRGGDQPQHF.

The V and J genes are TRBV6-5 and TRBJ2-7, with D perhaps matching TRBD1 (5 bases). Germline values: CDR1 MNHEY, CDR2 SVGAGI. Between the trimmed V and J ends, which lost 0 bases and 4 bases, there was a span of 13 bases. The CDR3 runs 15 residues. The CDR3 protein is CASSYSQERKYEQYF. For the CDR3, the DNA is TGTGCCAGCAGTTACTCACAGGAGCGAAAATACGAGCAGTACTTC.

The gene calls are TRBV2 and TRBJ1-5; tentative D call: TRBD1 (5 bases). Germline V gene data show CDR1 as SNHLY and CDR2 as FYNNEI. Trimming stripped 5 bases from V and 6 bases from J, with 17 bases between. This CDR3 contains 15 residues. For the CDR3, the DNA is TGTGCCAGCAGTTTGCAAGGGGTAGGCGGTCAGCCCCAGCATTTT. As protein: CASSLQGVGGQPQHF.

As DNA, the CDR3 is TGTGCCAGCAGACTAGGGGACAATGAGCAGTTCTTC. Translation: CASRLGDNEQFF. V gene TRBV6-4 combines with J gene TRBJ2-1, with D possibly being TRBD1 or TRBD2 (5 bases each). This CDR3 spans 12 amino acids. Trimming took off 6 bases at V and 5 bases at J, with 8 bases between the two ends. CDR1 is MRHNA and CDR2 is SNTAGT in the germline V gene.

This chain connects TRBV2 to TRBJ1-2; the D is unclear. CDR1 is SNHLY and CDR2 is FYNNEI in the germline V gene. The CDR3 covers 15 residues. Trimming left V 2 bases short and J 2 bases short, with 12 bases between. CDR3 bases: TGTGCCAGCAGTGAATTGATAGCGGGGAACTATGGCTACACCTTC. Translation: CASSELIAGNYGYTF.

The CDR3 reads CASTPYGAKETQYF. The CDR3 region has the DNA TGTGCCAGCACTCCGTATGGGGCCAAAGAGACCCAGTACTTC. The genes are TRBV25-1 and TRBJ2-5; D is perhaps TRBD1 (5 bases). The V end lost 7 bases, the J end lost 3 bases, and 15 bases lay between the germline ends. The CDR3 has 14 amino acids. The germline V gene encodes CDR1 MGHDK and CDR2 SYGVNS.

The chain has TRBV7-8 and TRBJ1-1, with a weak D call TRBD1 (5 bases). Germline-derived CDR1 and CDR2 are SGHVS and FQNEAQ. The CDR3 is made up of 11 amino acids. Trimming removed 2 bases at V and 8 bases at J, with 6 bases between. The CDR3 DNA reads TGTGCCAGCAGCTTAACAGGAGAAGCTTTCTTT. It yields the protein CASSLTGEAFF.